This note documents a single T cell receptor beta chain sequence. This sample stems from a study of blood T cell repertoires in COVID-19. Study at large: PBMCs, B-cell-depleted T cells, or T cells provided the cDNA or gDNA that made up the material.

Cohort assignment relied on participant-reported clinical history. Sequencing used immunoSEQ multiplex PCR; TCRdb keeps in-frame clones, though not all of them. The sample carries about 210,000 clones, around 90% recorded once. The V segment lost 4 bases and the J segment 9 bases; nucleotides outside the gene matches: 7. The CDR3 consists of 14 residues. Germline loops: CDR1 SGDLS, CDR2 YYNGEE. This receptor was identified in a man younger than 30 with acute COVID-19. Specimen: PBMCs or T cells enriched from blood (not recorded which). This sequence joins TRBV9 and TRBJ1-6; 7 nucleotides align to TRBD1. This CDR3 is CASSPLTGFSPLHF. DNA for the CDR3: TGTGCCAGCAGCCCACTGACAGGGTTTTCACCCCTCCACTTT.